The present T cell receptor beta chain was sequenced within a study of cytomegalovirus exposure and HLA in healthy donors. Across the study: About 85 million unique TCRs from HLA-typed donors were held in an early release of data.

Amplification used 60 Vbeta primers and 13 Jbeta primers. Using immunoSEQ multiplex PCR, the repertoire was profiled, and TCRdb retains in-frame clones only, with some absent. The data show about 260,000 clones, approximately 84% seen once. Notes on the study in general: There were a few CMV-associated chains whose specificity for CMV antigens was confirmed in vitro.

Details on this clone: Its antigen is not identified.

This CDR3 comprises 13 residues. With V trimmed by 1 base and J by 6 bases, 1 base remained unmatched. Germline V gene data show CDR1 as LGHNT and CDR2 as FRNRAP. Specimen: PBMCs. The clonotype was recovered from a woman in her thirties or forties in good health and CMV-seropositive. This chain uses TRBV12-5 with TRBJ2-7; 9 nucleotides line up with TRBD1. The CDR3 DNA sequence: TGTGCTAGTGGTTTGGGGACAGGGGCCGAGCAGTACTTC. Its translation: CASGLGTGAEQYF.